This T cell receptor (beta chain) was recovered during a study of T cell changes during pregnancy in multiple sclerosis. Deletions cut 2 bases from V and 2 bases from J, with 11 bases between. The CDR3 has 15 amino acids. Germline V lookup: CDR1 SGHTA, CDR2 FQGTGA. Clones were sequenced by immunoSEQ multiplex PCR, and TCRdb holds only the in-frame ones, with some missing. The sample lists around 59,000 clones; over 80% were seen once. The material sequenced was CD4+ T cells from peripheral blood mononuclear cells, taken in the first trimester of pregnancy. The clonotype comes from a female donor with multiple sclerosis, enrolled in a pregnancy study. V and J are TRBV7-3 and TRBJ2-3; D may be TRBD2 (7 bases). CDR3 amino acids: CASSLRAGHTDTQYF. The CDR3 bases are TGTGCCAGCAGCTTACGAGCGGGACACACAGATACGCAGTATTTT.